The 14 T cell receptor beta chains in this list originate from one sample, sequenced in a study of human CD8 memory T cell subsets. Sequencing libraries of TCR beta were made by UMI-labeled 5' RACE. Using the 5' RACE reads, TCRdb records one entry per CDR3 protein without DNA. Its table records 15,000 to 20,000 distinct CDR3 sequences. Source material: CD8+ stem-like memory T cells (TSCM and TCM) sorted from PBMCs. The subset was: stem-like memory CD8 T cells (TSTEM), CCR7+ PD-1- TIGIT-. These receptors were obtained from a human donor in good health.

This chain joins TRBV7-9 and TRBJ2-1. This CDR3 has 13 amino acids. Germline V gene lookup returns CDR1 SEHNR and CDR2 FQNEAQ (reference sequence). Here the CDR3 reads CASSLSLSNEQFF.

The chain's CDR3 is CASSQDGDTEAFF. The chain uses TRBV4-3 and TRBJ1-1. The CDR3 is 13 residues long. CDR1 is LGHNA, CDR2 YSLEER, per germline.

The CDR3: CASSLRAYQETQYF. V gene TRBV11-2 combines with J gene TRBJ2-5; TCRdb gives TRBD2 as the D gene, but with no DNA this cannot be confirmed. The length of the CDR3 is 14 residues. CDR1 is SGHAT, CDR2 FQNNGV, per germline.

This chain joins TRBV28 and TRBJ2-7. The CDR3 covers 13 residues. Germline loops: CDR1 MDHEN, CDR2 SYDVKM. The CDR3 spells CASFTGATYEQYF.

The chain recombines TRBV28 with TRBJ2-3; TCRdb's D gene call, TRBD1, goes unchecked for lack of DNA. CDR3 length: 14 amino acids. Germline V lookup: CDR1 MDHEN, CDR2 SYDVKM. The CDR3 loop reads CASSLGQGVYTQYF.

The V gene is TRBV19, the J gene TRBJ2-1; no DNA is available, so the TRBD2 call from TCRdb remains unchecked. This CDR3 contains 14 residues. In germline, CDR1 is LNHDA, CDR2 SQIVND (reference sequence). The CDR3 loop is CASSFILANNEQFF.

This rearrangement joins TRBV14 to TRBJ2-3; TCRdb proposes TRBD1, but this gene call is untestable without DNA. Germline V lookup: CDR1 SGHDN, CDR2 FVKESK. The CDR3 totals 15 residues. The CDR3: CASSPRTGGTDTQYF.

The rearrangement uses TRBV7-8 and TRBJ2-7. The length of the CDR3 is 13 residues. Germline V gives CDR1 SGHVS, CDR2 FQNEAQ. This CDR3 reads CASSLRDDYEQYF.

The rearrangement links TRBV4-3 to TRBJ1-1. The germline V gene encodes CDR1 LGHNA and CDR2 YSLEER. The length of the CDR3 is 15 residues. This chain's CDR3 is CASSQDHLADTEAFF.

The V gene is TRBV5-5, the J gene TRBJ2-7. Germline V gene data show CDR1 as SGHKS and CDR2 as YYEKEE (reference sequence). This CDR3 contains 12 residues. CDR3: CASSLAGNEQYF.

The chain's CDR3 is CSARGPRDRLYEQFF. This rearrangement joins TRBV20-1 to TRBJ2-1; TCRdb returns TRBD1, unconfirmable since there is no DNA. Germline CDR1 is DFQATT and CDR2 is SNEGSKA (reference sequence). This CDR3 has 15 residues.

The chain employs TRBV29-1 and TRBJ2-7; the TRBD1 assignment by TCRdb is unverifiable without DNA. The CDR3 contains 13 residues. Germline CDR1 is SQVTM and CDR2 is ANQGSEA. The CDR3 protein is CSVRQPTSYEQYF.

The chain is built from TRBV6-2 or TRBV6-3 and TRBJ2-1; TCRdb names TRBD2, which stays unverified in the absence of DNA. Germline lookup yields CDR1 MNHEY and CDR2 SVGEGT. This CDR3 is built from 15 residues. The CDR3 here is CASSWGGGEYNEQFF.

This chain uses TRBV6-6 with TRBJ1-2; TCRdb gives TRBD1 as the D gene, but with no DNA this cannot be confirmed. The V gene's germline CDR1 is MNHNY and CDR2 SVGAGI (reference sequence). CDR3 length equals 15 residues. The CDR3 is CASSYVGTPDYGYTF.